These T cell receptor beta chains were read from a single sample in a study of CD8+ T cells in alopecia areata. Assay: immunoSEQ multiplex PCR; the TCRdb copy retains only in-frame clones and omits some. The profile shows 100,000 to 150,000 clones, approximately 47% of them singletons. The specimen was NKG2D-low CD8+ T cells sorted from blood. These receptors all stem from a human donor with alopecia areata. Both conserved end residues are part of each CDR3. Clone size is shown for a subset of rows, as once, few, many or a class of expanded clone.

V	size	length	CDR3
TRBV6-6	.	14	CASSIAGGSYEQYF
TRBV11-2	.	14	CASSLVAGPETQYF
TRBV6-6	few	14	CASSHPGGQETQYF
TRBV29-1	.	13	CSVVGTGEETQYF
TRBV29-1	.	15	CSVEDRDKPTGELFF
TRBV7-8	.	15	CASSLMADYQETQYF
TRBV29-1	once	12	CSGGGSGTEAFF
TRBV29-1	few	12	CSTWAGANVLTF
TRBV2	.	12	CASGSHYNEQFF
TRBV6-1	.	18	CASSEPRGGSINTGELFF
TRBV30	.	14	CAWSPSSIGEPQHF
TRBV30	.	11	CASDTELEAFF
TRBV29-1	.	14	CSVPTGRRAGELFF
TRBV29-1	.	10	CSVSAREQFF
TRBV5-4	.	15	CATQNRQTSTDTQYF
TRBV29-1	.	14	CSVEVSSLDNEQFF
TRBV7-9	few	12	CASSLDPYEQYF
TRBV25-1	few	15	CASSDLEERNTEAFF
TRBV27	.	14	CASSLRAGVHEQYF
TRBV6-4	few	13	CASSDSSSLPLFF
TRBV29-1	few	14	CSVGLNRPGYGYTF
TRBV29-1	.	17	CSAGPLRLLLPNYGYTF
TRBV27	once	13	CASSLWANTEAFF